One and the same sample provided the 14 T cell receptor beta chains below, sequenced in a study of control samples from healthy donors and cancer patients. TCRdb's copy holds only in-frame clones and misses some; the assay was immunoSEQ multiplex PCR. This sample carries about 51,000 clones, approximately 91% of them seen once, and the ten largest clones take under 45%. Material for sequencing was PBMCs. The receptors shown here come from a man aged 50-59 years with head and neck cancer.

This chain connects TRBV19 to TRBJ2-5; 7 positions match TRBD2. J was trimmed by 7 bases and V by 9 bases; bases with no gene match: 5. The CDR3 runs to 11 residues. Looked up from germline, CDR1 is LNHDA and CDR2 is SQIVND (reference sequence). This CDR3 reads CASRTGGTQYF. DNA of the CDR3: TGTGCCAGCCGGACGGGGGGGACCCAGTACTTC.

The V and J genes are TRBV28 and TRBJ2-3; 14 bases fit TRBD2. The junction had 8 bases not matched to a gene; V was cut back by 2 bases and J by 4 bases. The CDR3 runs 18 residues. Germline V CDR1 and CDR2: MDHEN, SYDVKM. The CDR3 nucleotides are TGTGCCAGCAGTTTAGGACTCAGACTAGCGGGGGGGCCAGATACGCAGTATTTT. Protein product: CASSLGLRLAGGPDTQYF. The whole variable domain, remainder taken from reference TRBV28 and TRBJ2-3, is DVKVTQSSRYLVKRTGEKVFLECVQDMDHENMFWYRQDPGLGLRLIYFSYDVKMKEKGDIPEGYSVSREKKERFSLILESASTNQTSMYLCASSLGLRLAGGPDTQYFGPGTRLTVL.

CDR3 bases: TGTGCCAGCAGCTTCCGTAGGTTCTACAATGAGCAGTTCTTC. Translated, it gives CASSFRRFYNEQFF. This chain links TRBV7-2 with TRBJ2-1; D unclear. The CDR3 loop spans 14 amino acids. Germline V gene lookup returns CDR1 SGHTA and CDR2 FQGNSA. The V and J ends lost 3 bases and 3 bases respectively, with 9 bases between them.

This chain connects TRBV28 to TRBJ2-5; D is ambiguous. V lost 7 bases and J 1 base, leaving 13 bases between the germline ends. CDR3 length: 14 amino acids. Per the germline V gene, CDR1 is MDHEN and CDR2 is SYDVKM. DNA for the CDR3: TGTGCCAGCACCCCGGCTGGTCCCCAAGAGACCCAGTACTTC. The encoded protein is CASTPAGPQETQYF.

V and J are TRBV19 and TRBJ2-7; 9 bases align to TRBD1. Germline V gene data show CDR1 as LNHDA and CDR2 as SQIVND (reference sequence). The V gene end was trimmed by 4 bases and the J gene end by 1 base; junction bases not matched to a gene: 5. The CDR3 is 15 residues long. In nucleotides, the CDR3 is TGTGCCAGTAGTACCACAGGGGGCGCTTCCTACGAGCAGTACTTC. Encoded protein: CASSTTGGASYEQYF.

The rearrangement joins TRBV28 to TRBJ2-3; D is undetermined. V lost 5 bases and J 6 bases, leaving 9 bases between the germline ends. CDR3 length equals 12 residues. CDR1 and CDR2 (germline): MDHEN, SYDVKM. The CDR3 region has the DNA TGTGCCAGCAGTGGACCCACGGATACGCAGTATTTT. This translates into CASSGPTDTQYF.

This clone was observed a single time. The rearrangement uses TRBV9 and TRBJ2-3; 11 positions agree with TRBD2. The ends lost 2 bases at V and 1 base at J; junction bases unmatched: 3. The CDR3 is 16 residues long. From germline, CDR1 is SGDLS and CDR2 YYNGEE. The CDR3 DNA follows: TGTGCCAGCAGCGTTAGCGGGGGGGCCGGCACAGATACGCAGTATTTT. Encoded protein: CASSVSGGAGTDTQYF.

V usage is TRBV27 and J usage is TRBJ2-7; unclear D gene. The germline V and J ends were trimmed by 3 bases and 3 bases, with 9 bases remaining between them. This CDR3 comprises 13 residues. Germline V gives CDR1 MNHEY, CDR2 SMNVEV (reference sequence). For the CDR3, the DNA is TGTGCCAGCAGTTTTTCAGTTAACTACGAGCAGTACTTC. It specifies CASSFSVNYEQYF.

The V gene is TRBV7-2, the J gene TRBJ2-7; 8 bases align to TRBD1. The CDR3 consists of 13 residues. Germline V CDR1 and CDR2: SGHTA, FQGNSA. The V and J ends lost 4 bases and 5 bases, in that order; junction bases with no gene match: 4. The CDR3 DNA follows: TGTGCCAGCAGCTCAGGGGGCGCAGACGAGCAGTACTTC. Its protein product is CASSSGGADEQYF.

The rearrangement uses TRBV19 and TRBJ1-4, with D possibly TRBD1 on 5 matching bases. CDR1 is LNHDA and CDR2 is SQIVND in the germline V gene (reference sequence). CDR3 length: 16 amino acids. Trimming shortened V by 6 bases and J by 6 bases, and 20 bases separated the two germline ends. CDR3 protein: CASSRGSRRFDEKLFF. The CDR3 nucleotides read TGTGCCAGTAGCCGGGGCAGTCGGAGGTTCGATGAAAAACTGTTTTTT.

The chain recombines TRBV6-5 with TRBJ2-7; TRBD2 might be the D (6 bases). CDR3 length equals 16 residues. The germline CDR1 and CDR2 sequences are MNHEY and SVGAGI. V was shortened by 0 bases and J by 6 bases, with 18 bases between the two germline ends. CDR3 nucleotide sequence: TGTGCCAGCAGTTACTCCCCGGGACTTCGAACCGGCGAGCAGTACTTC. Translating gives CASSYSPGLRTGEQYF.

The gene calls are TRBV6-5 and TRBJ2-1; D is undetermined. The germline V gene has CDR1 MNHEY and CDR2 SVGAGI. This CDR3 is built from 13 residues. Trimming left V 5 bases short and J 0 bases short, with 5 bases between. CDR3 protein: CASSRLSYNEQFF. DNA for the CDR3: TGTGCCAGCAGTCGACTCTCCTACAATGAGCAGTTCTTC.

The V gene is TRBV5-1, the J gene TRBJ2-3; 9 bases line up with TRBD1. The CDR3 covers 17 residues. In germline, CDR1 is SGHRS, CDR2 YFSETQ. Losses at the gene ends were 3 bases for V and 8 bases for J; bases not matched to a gene: 16. For the CDR3, the DNA is TGCGCCAGCAGCTCCCAAAGGGGCGGACAGGGGACGATTACGCAGTATTTT. Amino acid sequence: CASSSQRGGQGTITQYF.

The table lists this clone with a few counts. CDR3 residues: CASSPSLAGGYNEQFF. CDR3 nucleotides: TGTGCCAGTAGTCCTTCTCTAGCGGGAGGATACAATGAGCAGTTCTTC. The chain employs TRBV19 and TRBJ2-1; 11 nucleotides align to TRBD2. After removal of 5 bases from V and 4 bases from J, the junction contained 7 bases not matched to a gene. Germline CDR1 is LNHDA and CDR2 is SQIVND (reference sequence). The CDR3 covers 16 residues.